One sample yielded the 31 T cell receptor beta chains listed below, sequenced in a study of T-cell memory formation after mild COVID-19. MiXCR was run by TCRdb on the 5' RACE reads, yielding one entry per CDR3 protein. This sample carries about 470,000 distinct CDR3 sequences, 18% of them seen once, and the ten largest clones take around an eighth. The sample comprised PBMCs or a T cell subset sorted from them (not recorded which). The receptors here all came from an adult woman who had mild COVID-19 (a few samples of this study predate the infection). Cell type and time point are not known.

This clonotype was recorded many times. The chain has TRBV7-2 and TRBJ2-7; a weak D match, TRBD1 (6 bases). The CDR3 is 16 residues long. V was trimmed by 4 bases and J by 1 base, leaving 17 bases between them. Looked up from germline, CDR1 is SGHTA and CDR2 is FQGNSA. The CDR3 sequence: CASSSQGMSGSYEQYF. The CDR3 coding sequence is TGTGCCAGCAGCTCGCAGGGGATGTCGGGGTCCTACGAGCAGTACTTC. The full variable domain, its missing parts supplied by reference TRBV7-2 and TRBJ2-7, is GAGVSQSPSNKVTEKGKDVELRCDPISGHTALYWYRQSLGQGLEFLIYFQGNSAPDKSGLPSDRFSAERTGGSVSTLTIQRTQQEDSAVYLCASSSQGMSGSYEQYFGPGTRLTVT.

The J gene is TRBJ1-2, the V gene TRBV4-1, with D possibly being TRBD1 (5 bases). There are 15 residues in the CDR3. Germline assignment: CDR1 MGHRA and CDR2 YSYEKL. The V end was cut by 1 base, the J end by 7 bases, with 16 bases between. The CDR3 is CASSQVVGEVGGYTF. The CDR3 DNA reads as TGCGCCAGCAGCCAAGTTGTAGGGGAAGTAGGTGGCTACACCTTC.

This clonotype was seen more than once but under ten times. J is TRBJ2-6 and V is TRBV7-9; D is unclear. The germline V and J ends were trimmed by 4 bases and 1 base, with 5 bases remaining between them. Germline V lookup: CDR1 SEHNR, CDR2 FQNEAQ (reference sequence). The CDR3 has 14 residues. The CDR3 bases are TGTGCCAGCAGCTATCAATCTGGGGCCAACGTCCTGACTTTC. Its protein product is CASSYQSGANVLTF.

The chain links TRBV18 to TRBJ1-2, with 7 bases matching TRBD1. CDR3 length: 15 amino acids. The germline V gene encodes CDR1 KGHSH and CDR2 LQKENI. The ends lost 1 base at V and 1 base at J; junction bases unmatched: 3. In nucleotides, the CDR3 is TGTGCCAGCTCACCACGGGGACAGATTAACTATGGCTACACCTTC. Translating it yields CASSPRGQINYGYTF.

This clonotype was picked up a small number of times. CDR3 nucleotides: TGTGCCAGCAGCTTTGTCCGGGATGCTAATTCACCCCTCCACTTT. Amino acid sequence: CASSFVRDANSPLHF. This chain links TRBV7-2 with TRBJ1-6; D not resolved. This CDR3 contains 15 residues. V was cut by 3 bases and J by 6 bases, with 12 bases left in between. Germline CDR1 and CDR2: SGHTA and FQGNSA.

The chain carries TRBV12-3 or TRBV12-4 and TRBJ2-3, with D perhaps TRBD1 (6 bases). CDR3 length: 16 residues. With 1 base removed from V and 6 bases from J, the gap between germline ends came to 17 bases. CDR3 sequence reads: CASSLESGVKLDTQYF. In nucleotides, the CDR3 is TGTGCCAGCAGTTTAGAGTCAGGGGTGAAATTGGATACGCAGTATTTT.

This clonotype has only a few counts. The chain employs TRBV5-1 and TRBJ2-7; D gene unclear. This CDR3 region has 13 residues. The V gene's germline CDR1 is SGHRS and CDR2 YFSETQ. V lost 3 bases to trimming and J lost 2 bases, with 9 bases between them. The CDR3 region is CASSSPLTYEQYF. The CDR3 DNA reads as TGCGCCAGCAGCTCCCCCCTAACCTACGAGCAGTACTTC.

The CDR3 DNA reads TGTGCCATCAGTGAGAACGGCGTCGGCTACACCTTC. It is translated as CAISENGVGYTF. The chain is built from TRBV10-3 and TRBJ1-2; D gene ambiguous. The germline V and J ends were trimmed by 2 bases and 8 bases, with 9 bases remaining between them. The CDR3 contains 12 residues. Germline V gene lookup returns CDR1 ENHRY and CDR2 SYGVKD.

J is TRBJ2-5 and V is TRBV7-2; D is possibly TRBD1 or TRBD2 (6 bases each). The CDR3 covers 13 residues. Trimming pared 5 bases from V and 5 bases from J, leaving 12 bases between. Germline assignment: CDR1 SGHTA and CDR2 FQGNSA. CDR3 sequence reads: CASSPKGGETQYF. The DNA for the CDR3 is TGTGCCAGCAGCCCAAAAGGGGGGGAGACCCAGTACTTC.

This clonotype has just a few counts. V usage is TRBV11-3 and J usage is TRBJ2-1; 9 nucleotides align to TRBD2. The CDR3 runs 18 residues. J was trimmed by 4 bases and V by 2 bases; bases with no gene match: 12. Germline CDR1 and CDR2: SGHNT and YENEEA. Here the CDR3 DNA reads TGTGCCAGCAGCTTACAGGGTAGCGGGGGCAGGGGATACAATGAGCAGTTCTTC. It encodes CASSLQGSGGRGYNEQFF.

In DNA, the CDR3 is TGTGCTAGTGGCAGGGAGAGCAATCAGCCCCAGCATTTT. This codes for CASGRESNQPQHF. The gene calls are TRBV12-5 and TRBJ1-5; TRBD1 might be the D (5 bases). The CDR3 length is 13 residues. V was pared by 6 bases and J by 1 base, with 7 bases between. CDR1 and CDR2 (germline): LGHNT, FRNRAP.

This chain links TRBV9 with TRBJ2-1; possibly TRBD1 for D (5 bases). Per germline, CDR1 SGDLS and CDR2 YYNGEE. V was shortened by 0 bases and J by 1 base, with 17 bases between the two germline ends. The CDR3 is 18 amino acids. CDR3 DNA: TGTGCCAGCAGCGTAGGGACGACCCGACAGACTTCCTACAATGAGCAGTTCTTC. It yields the protein CASSVGTTRQTSYNEQFF.

The rearrangement joins TRBV6-5 to TRBJ2-7; 7 bases map to TRBD1. In germline, CDR1 is MNHEY, CDR2 SVGAGI. Trimming removed 4 bases from V and 4 bases from J; junction bases left unmatched: 7. The CDR3 extends over 14 amino acids. The CDR3 loop is CASSSAGTDYEQYF. The CDR3 DNA reads TGTGCCAGCAGTTCTGCCGGGACAGATTACGAGCAGTACTTC.

This clonotype turned up a few times. The chain recombines TRBV5-1 with TRBJ2-6; no firm D call. Germline-derived CDR1 and CDR2 are SGHRS and YFSETQ. The CDR3 covers 19 residues. The V gene lost 0 bases and the J gene lost 0 bases, with 16 bases spanning the gap. CDR3 sequence reads: CASSLGMGASGSGANVLTF. In nucleotides, the CDR3 is TGCGCCAGCAGCTTGGGTATGGGTGCCTCCGGCTCTGGGGCCAACGTCCTGACTTTC.

The chain links TRBV7-6 to TRBJ2-5; D may match TRBD1 or TRBD2 (5 bases each). There are 16 residues in the CDR3. The germline V gene encodes CDR1 SGHVS and CDR2 FNYEAQ. V was pared by 5 bases and J by 2 bases, with 18 bases between. This CDR3 is CASSPTERGVQETQYF. In nucleotides, the CDR3 is TGTGCCAGCAGCCCGACGGAGAGAGGGGTTCAAGAGACCCAGTACTTC.

This clonotype was observed a handful of times. The chain has TRBV18 and TRBJ2-1; possibly TRBD1 for D (6 bases). V lost 2 bases to trimming and J lost 7 bases, with 9 bases between them. CDR1 and CDR2 (germline): KGHSH, LQKENI. The CDR3 spans 13 residues. The CDR3 DNA reads TGTGCCAGCTCACCAGGGACACCAAATGAGCAGTTCTTC. Translated, it gives CASSPGTPNEQFF.

In this sample, this clonotype turned up a few times. The rearrangement links TRBV24-1 to TRBJ2-7; TRBD1 matches at 9 bases. The junction had 5 bases not matched to a gene; V was cut back by 9 bases and J by 3 bases. The CDR3 is 13 amino acids. Germline V CDR1 and CDR2: KGHDR, SFDVKD. CDR3 protein: CATEETGGYEQYF. DNA for the CDR3: TGTGCCACCGAAGAGACAGGGGGCTACGAGCAGTACTTC.

Many counts were recorded for this clonotype. The chain combines TRBV12-3 or TRBV12-4 with TRBJ2-3, with D possibly matching TRBD1 (6 bases). The CDR3 loop spans 15 amino acids. V lost 5 bases, J lost 1 base, and 13 bases lay in between. CDR3 bases: TGTGCCAGCAGTAGTACAGGGATGGGCACAGATACGCAGTATTTT. Translated, it gives CASSSTGMGTDTQYF.

This chain's CDR3 is CATSAPTGTDTQYF. The CDR3 DNA reads TGTGCCACCAGTGCTCCGACAGGCACAGATACGCAGTATTTT. The chain carries TRBV24-1 and TRBJ2-3; tentatively, D is TRBD1 (5 bases). Trimming pared 5 bases from V and 1 base from J, leaving 9 bases between. The CDR3 spans 14 residues. CDR1 is KGHDR and CDR2 is SFDVKD in the germline V gene.

The chain joins TRBV30 to TRBJ1-1; D is perhaps TRBD1 (5 bases). The CDR3 length is 12 residues. The V end lost 4 bases, the J end lost 11 bases, and 17 bases lay between the germline ends. Germline V gene sequence: CDR1 GTSNPN, CDR2 SVGIG (reference sequence). The CDR3 spells CAWTFKGIPAFF. Here the CDR3 DNA reads TGTGCCTGGACCTTTAAGGGGATTCCGGCTTTCTTT.

The chain carries TRBV7-2 and TRBJ2-3; the D is unclear. The CDR3 covers 16 residues. Between the trimmed V and J ends, which lost 1 base and 1 base, there was a span of 12 bases. CDR1 and CDR2 (germline): SGHTA, FQGNSA. Here the CDR3 DNA reads TGTGCCAGCAGCTTAGTCTCAAACCTAGGCACAGATACGCAGTATTTT. This encodes CASSLVSNLGTDTQYF.

In its sample, this clonotype was seen a few times. This rearrangement joins TRBV11-3 to TRBJ2-2; D unresolved. The length of the CDR3 is 12 residues. CDR1 and CDR2 from the germline V gene are SGHNT and YENEEA. Deletions cut 6 bases from V and 5 bases from J, with 7 bases between. The CDR3 reads CASSSRTGELFF. For the CDR3, the DNA is TGTGCCAGCAGTTCACGGACCGGGGAGCTGTTTTTT.

This clonotype was seen a handful of times. The chain carries TRBV7-9 and TRBJ2-2; D remains unclear. Looked up from germline, CDR1 is SEHNR and CDR2 is FQNEAQ (reference sequence). The CDR3 totals 13 residues. Trimming cost V 7 bases and J 5 bases, with 11 bases left between them. CDR3 protein: CASTRPNTGELFF. CDR3 in DNA: TGTGCCAGCACCCGTCCCAATACCGGGGAGCTGTTTTTT. The complete variable domain, with remaining parts taken from reference TRBV7-9 and TRBJ2-2, reads DTGVSQNPRHKITKRGQNVTFRCDPISEHNRLYWYRQTLGQGPEFLTYFQNEAQLEKSRLLSDRFSAERPKGSFSTLEIQRTEQGDSAMYLCASTRPNTGELFFGEGSRLTVL.

This chain links TRBV7-9 with TRBJ2-5; 9 bases map to TRBD1. CDR3 length: 18 residues. Germline CDR1 and CDR2: SEHNR and FQNEAQ (reference sequence). V was clipped by 0 bases and J by 5 bases; unmatched bases: 13. CDR3 in amino acids: CASSLAAGGQGIPETQYF. CDR3 DNA sequence: TGTGCCAGCAGCTTAGCGGCGGGTGGACAGGGGATCCCGGAGACCCAGTACTTC.

This clonotype was seen a handful of times. V usage is TRBV7-2 and J usage is TRBJ2-7; 12 bases match TRBD2. Germline V gene lookup returns CDR1 SGHTA and CDR2 FQGNSA. V was pared by 6 bases and J by 0 bases, with 3 bases of the junction left unmatched. The CDR3 runs 15 residues. The CDR3 loop reads CASSQTSGGSYEQYF. The CDR3 DNA reads TGTGCCAGCAGTCAGACTAGCGGGGGCTCCTACGAGCAGTACTTC.

This clonotype was detected a few times. The chain couples TRBV12-5 to TRBJ2-3, with D tentatively TRBD2 (7 bases). Germline V gene sequence: CDR1 LGHNT, CDR2 FRNRAP. The CDR3 has 18 amino acids. V lost 0 bases and J 0 bases, leaving 16 bases between the germline ends. CDR3 region: CASGLVRTRGGSTDTQYF. The CDR3 DNA reads TGTGCTAGTGGTTTGGTACGGACTAGGGGGGGAAGCACAGATACGCAGTATTTT.

This clonotype was picked up a small number of times. The chain is built from TRBV28 and TRBJ1-4; 10 bases fit TRBD1. Germline V CDR1 and CDR2: MDHEN, SYDVKM. Trimming removed 6 bases from V and 7 bases from J; junction bases left unmatched: 5. The CDR3 covers 14 residues. The CDR3 nucleotides are TGTGCCAGCAGCCGACAGGGGGCGCCTGAAAAACTGTTTTTT. Its protein product is CASSRQGAPEKLFF.

This chain links TRBV15 with TRBJ2-1, with 9 bases that match TRBD2. CDR1 and CDR2 from the germline V gene are LNHNV and YYDKDF (reference sequence). Unmatched junction bases numbered 1, after V lost 2 bases and J lost 2 bases. CDR3 length: 15 amino acids. The CDR3 here is CATSRTSGPYNEQFF. CDR3 nucleotide sequence: TGTGCCACCAGCAGAACTAGCGGGCCCTACAATGAGCAGTTCTTC.

This clonotype was detected a few times. The chain joins TRBV10-3 to TRBJ2-3; D may be TRBD1 or TRBD2 (5 bases each). CDR1 and CDR2 from the germline V gene are ENHRY and SYGVKD. Trimming removed 0 bases from V and 2 bases from J, with 15 bases in between. The CDR3 loop spans 17 amino acids. CDR3 bases: TGTGCCATCAGTGAGTCGATGGGGGACGGGTACACAGATACGCAGTATTTT. Residues: CAISESMGDGYTDTQYF.

In its sample, this clonotype was seen a few times. The rearrangement joins TRBV12-3 or TRBV12-4 to TRBJ2-1; D is undetermined. Trimming cost V 1 base and J 6 bases, with 10 bases left between them. The CDR3 contains 14 residues. CDR3 amino acids: CASSLGHRSNEQFF. CDR3 DNA sequence: TGTGCCAGCAGTTTAGGACATCGGAGCAATGAGCAGTTCTTC.

The chain combines TRBV20-1 with TRBJ1-4; D is uncertain. The CDR3 is 18 amino acids. Germline V gives CDR1 DFQATT, CDR2 SNEGSKA (reference sequence). Trimming removed 0 bases at V and 4 bases at J, with 21 bases between. The CDR3 coding sequence is TGCAGTGCTAGAGATCTCGGAGCGGAAGATGGCAATAATGAAAAACTGTTTTTT. Its translation: CSARDLGAEDGNNEKLFF.